The T cell receptor (beta chain) described here comes from a study of blood T cell repertoires in COVID-19. Germline V gene sequence: CDR1 SGHVS, CDR2 FQNEAQ. J gave up 6 bases and V 5 bases, and 7 bases lay outside the gene matches. The CDR3 spans 13 residues. As originally analysed: Reference gene primer amplification yielded estimated nucleated cell counts. Sequenced by immunoSEQ multiplex PCR; TCRdb stores in-frame clones only, minus some. D and trimming come from the DNA, and the V and J calls and clone size come from that table. The sample has 450,000 or so clones, roughly 90% seen once. The chain combines TRBV7-8 with TRBJ2-7; 7 nucleotides align to TRBD1. The origin of this receptor is a man aged 18-30 years with COVID-19, enrolled during active disease. Source material: peripheral blood. In DNA form, the CDR3 reads TGTGCCAGCAGCAAGACAGGGTTCGGCGAGCAGTACTTC. Encoded protein: CASSKTGFGEQYF.